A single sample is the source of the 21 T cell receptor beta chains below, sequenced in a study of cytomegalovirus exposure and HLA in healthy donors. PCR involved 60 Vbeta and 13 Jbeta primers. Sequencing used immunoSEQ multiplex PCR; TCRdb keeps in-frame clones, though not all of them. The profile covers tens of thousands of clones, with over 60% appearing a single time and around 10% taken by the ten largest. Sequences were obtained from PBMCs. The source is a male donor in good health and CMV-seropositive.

The CDR3 loop reads CASSLGLAGGASQETQYF. The CDR3, as DNA: TGTGCCAGCAGCCTTGGACTAGCGGGAGGGGCCTCCCAAGAGACCCAGTACTTC. This chain joins TRBV7-6 and TRBJ2-5; 15 bases agree with TRBD2. CDR3 length equals 18 residues. The germline V gene has CDR1 SGHVS and CDR2 FNYEAQ. V trimming: 5 bases; J trimming: 1 base; junction bases outside the gene matches: 8.

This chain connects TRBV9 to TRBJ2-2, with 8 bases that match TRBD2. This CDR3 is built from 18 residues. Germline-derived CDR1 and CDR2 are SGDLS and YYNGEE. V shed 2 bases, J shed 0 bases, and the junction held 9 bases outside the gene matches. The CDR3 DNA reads TGTGCCAGCAGCGTCTTGCGGGAGGTAACTACGAACACCGGGGAGCTGTTTTTT. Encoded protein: CASSVLREVTTNTGELFF.

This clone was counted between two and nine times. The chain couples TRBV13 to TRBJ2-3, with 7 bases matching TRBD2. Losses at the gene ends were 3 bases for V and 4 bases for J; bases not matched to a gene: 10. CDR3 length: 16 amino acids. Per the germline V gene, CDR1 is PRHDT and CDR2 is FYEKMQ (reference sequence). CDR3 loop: CASSFPSGGSPDTQYF. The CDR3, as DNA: TGTGCCAGCAGCTTCCCCTCGGGGGGTTCTCCAGATACGCAGTATTTT.

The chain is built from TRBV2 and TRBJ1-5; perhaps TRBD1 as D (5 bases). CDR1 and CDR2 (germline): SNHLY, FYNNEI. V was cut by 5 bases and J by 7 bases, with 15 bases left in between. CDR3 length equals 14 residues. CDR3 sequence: CASSLQGISQPQHF. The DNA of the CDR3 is TGTGCCAGCAGTTTGCAGGGTATATCGCAGCCCCAGCATTTT.

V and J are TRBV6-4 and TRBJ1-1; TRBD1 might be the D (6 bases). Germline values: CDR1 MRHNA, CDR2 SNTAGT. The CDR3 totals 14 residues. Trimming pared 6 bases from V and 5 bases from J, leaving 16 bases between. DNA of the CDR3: TGTGCCAGCAGGCCTTACACAGGGCAGACTGAAGCTTTCTTT. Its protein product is CASRPYTGQTEAFF.

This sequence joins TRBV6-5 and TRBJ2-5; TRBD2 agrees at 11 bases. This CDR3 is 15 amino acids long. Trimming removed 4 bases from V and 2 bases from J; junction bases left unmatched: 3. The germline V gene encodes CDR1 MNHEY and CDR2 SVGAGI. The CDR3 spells CASSLASGGQETQYF. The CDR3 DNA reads TGTGCCAGCAGTTTGGCTAGCGGGGGGCAAGAGACCCAGTACTTC.

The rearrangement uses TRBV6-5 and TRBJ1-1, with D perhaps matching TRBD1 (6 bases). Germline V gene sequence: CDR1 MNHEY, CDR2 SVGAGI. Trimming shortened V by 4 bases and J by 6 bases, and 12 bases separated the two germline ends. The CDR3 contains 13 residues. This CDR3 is CASSLDRIAEAFF. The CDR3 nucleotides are TGTGCCAGCAGTTTAGACAGGATCGCTGAAGCTTTCTTT.

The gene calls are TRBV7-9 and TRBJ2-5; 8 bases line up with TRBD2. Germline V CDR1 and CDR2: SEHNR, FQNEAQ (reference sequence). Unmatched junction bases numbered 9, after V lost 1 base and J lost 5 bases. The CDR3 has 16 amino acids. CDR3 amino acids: CASSLGTLAVVETQYF. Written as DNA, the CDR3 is TGTGCCAGCAGCTTAGGAACACTAGCGGTGGTGGAGACCCAGTACTTC.

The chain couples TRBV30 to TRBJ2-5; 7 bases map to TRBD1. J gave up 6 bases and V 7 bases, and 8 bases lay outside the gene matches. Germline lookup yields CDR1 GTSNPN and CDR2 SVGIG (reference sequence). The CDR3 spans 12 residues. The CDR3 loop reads CASSTGLQTQYF. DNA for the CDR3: TGTGCCTCCTCGACAGGGCTACAGACCCAGTACTTC. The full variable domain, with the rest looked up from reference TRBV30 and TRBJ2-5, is SQTIHQWPATLVQPVGSPLSLECTVEGTSNPNLYWYRQAAGRGLQLLFYSVGIGQISSEVPQNLSASRPQDRQFILSSKKLLLSDSGFYLCASSTGLQTQYFGPGTRLLVL.

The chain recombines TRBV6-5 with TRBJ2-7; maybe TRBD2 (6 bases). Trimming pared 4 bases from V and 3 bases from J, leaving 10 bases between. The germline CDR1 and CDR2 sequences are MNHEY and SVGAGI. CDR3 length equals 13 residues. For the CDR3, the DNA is TGTGCCAGCAGTTGGGACTTCAACTACGAGCAGTACTTC. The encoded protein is CASSWDFNYEQYF.

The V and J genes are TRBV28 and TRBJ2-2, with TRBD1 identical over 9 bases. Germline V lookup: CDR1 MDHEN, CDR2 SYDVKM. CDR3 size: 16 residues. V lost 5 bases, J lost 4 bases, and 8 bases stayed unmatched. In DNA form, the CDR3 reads TGTGCCAGCAGTGCCCTCGGGACAGGGATCACCGGGGAGCTGTTTTTT. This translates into CASSALGTGITGELFF.

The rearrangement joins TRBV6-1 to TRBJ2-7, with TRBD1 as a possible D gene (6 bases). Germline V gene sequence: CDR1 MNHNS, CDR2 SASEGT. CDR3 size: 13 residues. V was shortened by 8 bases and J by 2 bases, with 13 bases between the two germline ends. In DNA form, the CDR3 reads TGTGCCAGCGGTAGGGGGACGACCTACGAGCAGTACTTC. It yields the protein CASGRGTTYEQYF.

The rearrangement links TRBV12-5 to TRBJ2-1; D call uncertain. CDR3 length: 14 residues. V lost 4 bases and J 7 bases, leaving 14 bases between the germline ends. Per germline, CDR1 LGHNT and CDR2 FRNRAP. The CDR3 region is CASGSHLGTNEQFF. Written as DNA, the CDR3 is TGTGCTAGTGGTTCGCACCTAGGAACAAATGAGCAGTTCTTC.

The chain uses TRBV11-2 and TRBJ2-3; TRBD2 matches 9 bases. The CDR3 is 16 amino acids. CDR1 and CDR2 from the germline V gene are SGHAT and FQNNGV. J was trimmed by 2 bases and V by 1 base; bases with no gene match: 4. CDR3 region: CASSLVLAGPTDTQYF. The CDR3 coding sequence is TGTGCCAGCAGCTTAGTTCTAGCGGGACCCACAGATACGCAGTATTTT. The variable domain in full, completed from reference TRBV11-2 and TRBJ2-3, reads EAGVAQSPRYKIIEKRQSVAFWCNPISGHATLYWYQQILGQGPKLLIQFQNNGVVDDSQLPKDRFSAERLKGVDSTLKIQPAKLEDSAVYLCASSLVLAGPTDTQYFGPGTRLTVL.

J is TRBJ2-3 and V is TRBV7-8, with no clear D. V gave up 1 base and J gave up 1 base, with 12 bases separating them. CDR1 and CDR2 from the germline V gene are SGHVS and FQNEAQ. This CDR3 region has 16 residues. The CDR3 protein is CASSLGAPAGTDTQYF. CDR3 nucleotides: TGTGCCAGCAGCTTAGGGGCTCCGGCTGGCACAGATACGCAGTATTTT.

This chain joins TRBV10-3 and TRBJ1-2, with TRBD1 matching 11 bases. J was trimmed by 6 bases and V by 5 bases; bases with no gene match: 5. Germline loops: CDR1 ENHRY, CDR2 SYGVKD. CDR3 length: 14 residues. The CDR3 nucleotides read TGTGCCATCAGTAAGGACAGGGGGCAAGATGGCTACACCTTC. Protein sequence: CAISKDRGQDGYTF.

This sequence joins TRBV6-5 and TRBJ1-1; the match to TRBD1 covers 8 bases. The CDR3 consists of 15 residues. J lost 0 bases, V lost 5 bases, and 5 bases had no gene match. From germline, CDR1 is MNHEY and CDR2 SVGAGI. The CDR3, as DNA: TGTGCCAGCAGTATTGACAGGGGATTGAACACTGAAGCTTTCTTT. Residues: CASSIDRGLNTEAFF.

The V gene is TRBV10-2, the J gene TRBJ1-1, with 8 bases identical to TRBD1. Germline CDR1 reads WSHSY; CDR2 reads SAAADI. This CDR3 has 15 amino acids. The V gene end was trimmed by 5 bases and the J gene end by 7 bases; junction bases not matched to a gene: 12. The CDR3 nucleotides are TGCGCCAGCAGTACGCCCGACAGGGGCATCTTTGAAGCTTTCTTT. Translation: CASSTPDRGIFEAFF.

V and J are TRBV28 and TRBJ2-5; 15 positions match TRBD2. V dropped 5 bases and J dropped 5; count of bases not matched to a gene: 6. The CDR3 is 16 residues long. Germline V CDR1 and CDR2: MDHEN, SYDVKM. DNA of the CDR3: TGTGCCAGCAGTCCCGGACTAGCGGGGGGGAGGGAGACCCAGTACTTC. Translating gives CASSPGLAGGRETQYF. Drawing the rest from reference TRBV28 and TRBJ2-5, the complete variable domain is DVKVTQSSRYLVKRTGEKVFLECVQDMDHENMFWYRQDPGLGLRLIYFSYDVKMKEKGDIPEGYSVSREKKERFSLILESASTNQTSMYLCASSPGLAGGRETQYFGPGTRLLVL.

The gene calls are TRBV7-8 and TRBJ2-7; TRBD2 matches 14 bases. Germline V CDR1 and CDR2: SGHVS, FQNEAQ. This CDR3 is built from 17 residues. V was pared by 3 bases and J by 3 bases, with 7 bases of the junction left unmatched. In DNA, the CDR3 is TGTGCCAGCAGCTTCTCGGGACTAGCGGGGGCCAACTACGAGCAGTACTTC. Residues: CASSFSGLAGANYEQYF.

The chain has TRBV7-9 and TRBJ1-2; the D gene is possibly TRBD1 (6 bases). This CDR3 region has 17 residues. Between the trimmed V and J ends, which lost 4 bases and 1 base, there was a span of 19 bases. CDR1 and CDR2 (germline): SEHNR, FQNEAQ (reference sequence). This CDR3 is CASSSQPRQAVNYGYTF. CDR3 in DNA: TGTGCCAGCAGCTCACAGCCTAGACAGGCCGTTAACTATGGCTACACCTTC.